This T cell receptor (beta chain) was sequenced during a study of CD8 T cells in Susac syndrome. RNA was extracted with the RNeasy kit, and a quantity of about 0.45 to 1 ug was reverse transcribed using random hexamers. By means of immunoSEQ multiplex PCR, TCR beta CDR3 spanning 54 Vbeta and 13 Jbeta underwent amplification. MiXCR, run by TCRdb on the immunoSEQ multiplex PCR reads, gives a single entry per CDR3 protein. Seen here are 71,000 or so distinct CDR3 sequences, just over 95% observed once, and the top ten hold 0.095% to 0.12%. Germline CDR1 and CDR2: MDHEN and SYDVKM. The CDR3 runs to 14 residues. The V end lost 3 bases, the J end lost 7 bases, and 13 bases lay between the germline ends.

The chain joins TRBV28 to TRBJ1-5, with a weak D call TRBD1 (5 bases). The sequenced sample was CD4+ T cells from PBMCs. This sequence was found in a human donor with multiple sclerosis. The CDR3 DNA follows: TGTGCCAGCAGTTTGACGGGGGTACGACAGCCCCAGCATTTT. Its protein product is CASSLTGVRQPQHF.